The 22 T cell receptor beta chains below all came from one sample that was sequenced in a study of Ad26.COV2.S vaccination and SARS-CoV-2 variants. Profiling relied on immunoSEQ multiplex PCR, and the TCRdb table lists in-frame clones only, not all of them. The sample includes 350,000 to 400,000 clones, about 91% of them seen just once. Treatment denoted: some 20 received Ad26.COV2.S at low or high dose, single or two shots; about 5 received placebo; per-sample allocation not given. Day 63 following the first vaccine or placebo injection was when the samples were taken. The specimen was peripheral blood, collected in a trial of Ad26.COV2.S vaccine versus placebo. Source of these receptors: a person aged 18 to 65 who received the Ad26.COV2.S COVID-19 vaccine or a placebo.

The J gene is TRBJ2-5, the V gene TRBV28; the D gene could be TRBD1 or TRBD2 (5 bases each). Germline CDR1 MDHEN, CDR2 SYDVKM. Trimming shortened V by 4 bases and J by 4 bases, and 7 bases separated the two germline ends. The CDR3 contains 12 residues. The CDR3 here is CASSWGRETQYF. The CDR3 nucleotides are TGTGCCAGCAGTTGGGGGAGAGAGACCCAGTACTTC.

This chain links TRBV30 with TRBJ1-1, with 9 bases aligning to TRBD1. From germline, CDR1 is GTSNPN and CDR2 SVGIG (reference sequence). V shed 5 bases and J 10 bases; nucleotides not matched to a gene: 5. This CDR3 has 11 residues. CDR3 sequence reads: CAWGTGGPAFF. The CDR3 DNA follows: TGTGCCTGGGGCACAGGGGGCCCAGCTTTCTTT.

This chain links TRBV24-1 with TRBJ2-1; 7 nucleotides align to TRBD2. Looked up from germline, CDR1 is KGHDR and CDR2 is SFDVKD. Unmatched junction bases numbered 7, after V lost 3 bases and J lost 9 bases. CDR3 length: 14 residues. The CDR3 region has the DNA TGTGCCACCAGTGATACGGGACTAAACCTTGAGCAGTTCTTC. Protein: CATSDTGLNLEQFF.

The chain joins TRBV16 to TRBJ2-3; no firm D call. The CDR3 sequence is 12 residues long. The ends were cut back, 0 bases at V and 3 bases at J, with 1 base in the middle. CDR1 KGHSY and CDR2 FQNENV come from the germline V gene. CDR3 sequence reads: CASSQSTDTQYF. CDR3 bases: TGTGCCAGCAGCCAATCAACAGATACGCAGTATTTT.

V is TRBV5-5 and J is TRBJ2-3; 9 nucleotides agree with TRBD2. Per germline, CDR1 SGHKS and CDR2 YYEKEE (reference sequence). The V gene end was trimmed by 1 base and the J gene end by 3 bases; junction bases not matched to a gene: 12. The CDR3 extends over 18 amino acids. Here the CDR3 DNA reads TGTGCCAGCAGCTTGAAAGCGGGAGGAGGGGTCGGGACAGATACGCAGTATTTT. It encodes CASSLKAGGGVGTDTQYF.

This chain joins TRBV5-1 and TRBJ1-5, with 9 bases identical to TRBD1. The J segment lost 4 bases and the V segment lost 3 bases, leaving 11 bases of the junction unmatched. Per germline, CDR1 SGHRS and CDR2 YFSETQ. The CDR3 length is 17 residues. CDR3 sequence reads: CASSSVPTGGVNQPQHF. CDR3 in DNA: TGCGCCAGCAGCTCGGTTCCTACAGGGGGCGTGAATCAGCCCCAGCATTTT.

This clone was counted only a few times. This chain links TRBV4-3 with TRBJ2-1; no definite D call. Trimming cost V 0 bases and J 6 bases, with 12 bases left between them. The CDR3 is made up of 15 amino acids. The germline V gene has CDR1 LGHNA and CDR2 YSLEER. The DNA of the CDR3 is TGCGCCAGCAGCCAAGATTCGGCTTTTCCCAATGAGCAGTTCTTC. This gives the protein CASSQDSAFPNEQFF.

CDR3 DNA sequence: TGTGCCAGCAGTTGGGGACAGAATAGCAATCAGCCCCAGCATTTT. Its protein is CASSWGQNSNQPQHF. The rearrangement uses TRBV6-2 or TRBV6-3 and TRBJ1-5, with 7 nucleotides matching TRBD1. Germline V gives CDR1 MNHEY, CDR2 SVGEGT. The length of the CDR3 is 15 residues. V lost 4 bases, J lost 0 bases, and 3 bases stayed unmatched.

This clone was counted once. This chain links TRBV7-9 with TRBJ1-1; unclear D gene. Germline V gene lookup returns CDR1 SEHNR and CDR2 FQNEAQ (reference sequence). The V end was cut by 3 bases, the J end by 10 bases, with 12 bases between. CDR3 length: 12 amino acids. This CDR3 is CASSFPPMAAFF. The CDR3 DNA follows: TGTGCCAGCAGCTTCCCCCCGATGGCAGCTTTCTTT.

This chain uses TRBV28 with TRBJ1-5; D unresolved. The CDR3 runs 12 residues. The V end was cut by 1 base, the J end by 7 bases, with 5 bases between. The germline gives CDR1 MDHEN, CDR2 SYDVKM. CDR3 DNA sequence: TGTGCCAGCAGTTTATTGCTCCAGCCCCAGCATTTT. Translated, it gives CASSLLLQPQHF. Complete variable domain (other parts from reference TRBV28 and TRBJ1-5): DVKVTQSSRYLVKRTGEKVFLECVQDMDHENMFWYRQDPGLGLRLIYFSYDVKMKEKGDIPEGYSVSREKKERFSLILESASTNQTSMYLCASSLLLQPQHFGDGTRLSIL.

The chain employs TRBV7-3 and TRBJ2-1; the D is unclear. Germline lookup yields CDR1 SGHTA and CDR2 FQGTGA. V lost 2 bases and J lost 7, with 12 bases in between. This CDR3 has 14 amino acids. The CDR3 nucleotides are TGTGCCAGCAGCTTAGGGGTAGGATGGAATGAGCAGTTCTTC. This codes for CASSLGVGWNEQFF. The full variable domain, its missing parts supplied by reference TRBV7-3 and TRBJ2-1, is GAGVSQTPSNKVTEKGKYVELRCDPISGHTALYWYRQSLGQGPEFLIYFQGTGAADDSGLPNDRFFAVRPEGSVSTLKIQRTERGDSAVYLCASSLGVGWNEQFFGPGTRLTVL.

The gene calls are TRBV6-1 and TRBJ2-7; TRBD1 might be the D (6 bases). The CDR3 spans 14 residues. Per germline, CDR1 MNHNS and CDR2 SASEGT. V was clipped by 3 bases and J by 3 bases, with 12 bases between them. The chain's CDR3 is CASSEVSGDYEQYF. Here the CDR3 DNA reads TGTGCCAGCAGTGAGGTGTCAGGGGACTACGAGCAGTACTTC.

This chain uses TRBV13 with TRBJ2-5; D uncertain. Deletions cut 2 bases from V and 5 bases from J, with 12 bases between. The CDR3 spans 14 residues. CDR1 is PRHDT and CDR2 is FYEKMQ in the germline V gene (reference sequence). The CDR3 reads CASSLMGSRETQYF. The CDR3 region has the DNA TGTGCCAGCAGCTTAATGGGGTCCCGGGAGACCCAGTACTTC.

This clone is a singleton in its sample. The chain uses TRBV7-9 and TRBJ2-7; D is perhaps TRBD2 (6 bases). CDR3 length: 15 amino acids. CDR1 SEHNR and CDR2 FQNEAQ come from the germline V gene (reference sequence). The germline V and J ends were trimmed by 1 base and 0 bases, with 10 bases remaining between them. The CDR3 is CASSLDRGISYEQYF. The DNA of the CDR3 is TGTGCCAGCAGCTTAGATCGGGGGATCTCCTACGAGCAGTACTTC.

Written as DNA, the CDR3 is TGTGCCAGCAGTCCCCCCCAAAGGGGGGTCAACTATGGCTACACCTTC. This codes for CASSPPQRGVNYGYTF. The chain employs TRBV28 and TRBJ1-2; tentative D call: TRBD1 (6 bases). Trimming shortened V by 5 bases and J by 2 bases, and 18 bases separated the two germline ends. This CDR3 has 16 residues. CDR1 is MDHEN, CDR2 SYDVKM, per germline.

V usage is TRBV7-3 and J usage is TRBJ2-2; D gene uncertain. The CDR3 consists of 13 residues. The germline V gene has CDR1 SGHTA and CDR2 FQGTGA. V lost 4 bases and J 2 bases, leaving 5 bases between the germline ends. This CDR3 reads CASSSHNTGELFF. CDR3 nucleotides: TGTGCCAGCAGCTCCCATAACACCGGGGAGCTGTTTTTT. The full variable domain, in which reference TRBV7-3 and TRBJ2-2 provide the parts outside the CDR3, is GAGVSQTPSNKVTEKGKYVELRCDPISGHTALYWYRQSLGQGPEFLIYFQGTGAADDSGLPNDRFFAVRPEGSVSTLKIQRTERGDSAVYLCASSSHNTGELFFGEGSRLTVL.

The gene calls are TRBV10-1 and TRBJ2-5; D is possibly TRBD2 (6 bases). CDR3 size: 15 residues. Germline V gene lookup returns CDR1 WNHNN and CDR2 SYGVQD (reference sequence). The V and J ends lost 0 bases and 4 bases respectively, with 12 bases between them. The CDR3 sequence: CASSESSGGRETQYF. CDR3 DNA sequence: TGCGCCAGCAGTGAGTCGTCCGGGGGTAGAGAGACCCAGTACTTC.

This sequence joins TRBV28 and TRBJ2-1, with TRBD2 matching 11 bases. The germline V gene encodes CDR1 MDHEN and CDR2 SYDVKM. The CDR3 has 19 amino acids. The V and J ends lost 6 bases and 0 bases, in that order; junction bases with no gene match: 13. CDR3 region: CASSSFETSGTGSYNEQFF. In DNA form, the CDR3 reads TGTGCCAGCAGCTCTTTTGAGACTAGCGGGACAGGCTCCTACAATGAGCAGTTCTTC.

The table lists this clone with a few counts. The V call is TRBV5-1, the J call TRBJ1-2; D is uncertain. The CDR3 has 15 residues. Germline V gives CDR1 SGHRS, CDR2 YFSETQ. Trimming took off 0 bases at V and 2 bases at J, with 11 bases between the two ends. CDR3 in amino acids: CASSLGRPGNYGYTF. CDR3 coding DNA: TGCGCCAGCAGCTTGGGCCGGCCCGGGAACTATGGCTACACCTTC.

The rearrangement links TRBV20-1 to TRBJ1-1; D gene unclear. Germline values: CDR1 DFQATT, CDR2 SNEGSKA (reference sequence). The CDR3 consists of 13 residues. V lost 3 bases and J lost 1, with 9 bases in between. This CDR3 is CSASRFENTEAFF. In DNA form, the CDR3 reads TGCAGTGCTAGTCGGTTCGAGAACACTGAAGCTTTCTTT.

This clone was seen only once. CDR3 sequence reads: CASSDPQGLAGTDTQYF. The CDR3 coding sequence is TGTGCCAGCAGCGATCCACAGGGACTAGCGGGAACCGATACGCAGTATTTT. The genes are TRBV9 and TRBJ2-3, with 13 positions matching TRBD2. There are 17 residues in the CDR3. Germline V gives CDR1 SGDLS, CDR2 YYNGEE. V lost 3 bases to trimming and J lost 6 bases; unmatched junction nucleotides: 10.

This chain uses TRBV5-5 with TRBJ2-5; weak D call: TRBD2 (5 bases). V lost 2 bases, J lost 3 bases, and 17 bases lay in between. Germline-derived CDR1 and CDR2 are SGHKS and YYEKEE (reference sequence). This CDR3 has 16 residues. CDR3 in DNA: TGTGCCAGCAGCTTACCACGCGGGCCTAGGGAAGAGACCCAGTACTTC. Translated, it gives CASSLPRGPREETQYF.